Below, 7 T cell receptor beta chains from the same sample are listed, as sequenced in a study of blood T cell repertoires in COVID-19. Sequencing used immunoSEQ multiplex PCR; TCRdb keeps in-frame clones, though not all of them. The sample includes more than 250,000 clones, around nine tenths seen only once; the top ten take 1%. Sequenced sample: peripheral blood. These receptors were taken from a man aged 45-65 years with active or convalescent COVID-19.

This clone was found once. The chain employs TRBV5-8 and TRBJ1-2; D is undetermined. Germline V CDR1 and CDR2: SGHTS, YDEGEE. The CDR3 has 15 residues. V dropped 2 bases and J dropped 3 bases, with 14 bases sitting between them. The CDR3 spells CASSLGREADYGYTF. CDR3 nucleotide sequence: TGTGCCAGCAGCTTAGGGAGAGAAGCGGACTATGGCTACACCTTC.

This chain links TRBV5-1 with TRBJ2-7; 10 bases are a match to TRBD2. CDR1 SGHRS and CDR2 YFSETQ come from the germline V gene. V lost 5 bases to trimming and J lost 6 bases; unmatched junction nucleotides: 11. The CDR3 sequence is 15 residues long. CDR3 bases: TGCGCCAGCAGACAAACTAGCGGGGCTCCCGGCGAGCAGTACTTC. It yields the protein CASRQTSGAPGEQYF.

The V call is TRBV6-2 or TRBV6-3, the J call TRBJ2-5, with 8 nucleotides matching TRBD1. V shed 0 bases and J 1 base; nucleotides not matched to a gene: 4. From germline, CDR1 is MNHEY and CDR2 SVGEGT. This CDR3 is built from 16 residues. The chain's CDR3 is CASSYSIGTGQETQYF. CDR3 coding DNA: TGTGCCAGCAGTTACTCGATTGGGACAGGCCAAGAGACCCAGTACTTC.

In DNA form, the CDR3 reads TGTGCCAGTTCGACAGAGGCCTATGGCTACACCTTC. It codes for CASSTEAYGYTF. The chain carries TRBV10-3 and TRBJ1-2, with D possibly matching TRBD1 (5 bases). The CDR3 totals 12 residues. Looked up from germline, CDR1 is ENHRY and CDR2 is SYGVKD. V lost 10 bases, J lost 4 bases, and 13 bases lay in between.

The chain links TRBV11-3 to TRBJ1-5; D may be TRBD1 (5 bases). Per germline, CDR1 SGHNT and CDR2 YENEEA. The V end lost 4 bases, the J end lost 1 base, and 11 bases lay between the germline ends. This CDR3 contains 15 residues. CDR3 nucleotide sequence: TGTGCCAGCAGCTACCCGACAGAGAGCAATCAGCCCCAGCATTTT. Protein: CASSYPTESNQPQHF. Filled out from reference TRBV11-3 and TRBJ1-5, the complete variable domain reads EAGVVQSPRYKIIEKKQPVAFWCNPISGHNTLYWYLQNLGQGPELLIRYENEEAVDDSQLPKDRFSAERLKGVDSTLKIQPAELGDSAVYLCASSYPTESNQPQHFGDGTRLSIL.

The V call is TRBV9, the J call TRBJ2-7; TRBD2 might be the D (7 bases). The germline gives CDR1 SGDLS, CDR2 YYNGEE. V shed 1 base and J shed 7 bases, with 12 bases lying between them. This CDR3 is built from 13 residues. The CDR3 region has the DNA TGTGCCAGCAGCGTAACCAGGGGAGGGGAGCAGTACTTC. This sequence encodes CASSVTRGGEQYF.

CDR3 bases: TGTGCCAGCAGTCGGGGACAGTCGCACAATGAGCAGTTCTTC. It encodes CASSRGQSHNEQFF. V is TRBV28 and J is TRBJ2-1; 7 nucleotides match TRBD1. With 5 bases clipped from V and 5 bases from J, the junction kept 6 bases outside the gene matches. Looked up from germline, CDR1 is MDHEN and CDR2 is SYDVKM. The CDR3 spans 14 residues.